The 2 T cell receptor beta chains presented below share a single source sample, sequenced in a study of T cell repertoires in cytomegalovirus infection. The antigens of these receptors remain unknown. TCRdb redid the calling of the reads with MiXCR, one entry per CDR3 protein. Of about 890,000 distinct CDR3 sequences detected, approximately 33% appear once; the ten largest clones hold 13%. The input for sequencing was cultured CD8+ T cells from PBMCs, taken from culture after CMV antigen stimulation. All receptors come from a human donor in good health (CMV status not recorded). Some clones in this sample may be carry-over from other donors' samples.

The gene calls are TRBV28 and TRBJ2-5; D remains unclear. CDR1 MDHEN and CDR2 SYDVKM come from the germline V gene. Trimming shortened V by 6 bases and J by 4 bases, and 18 bases separated the two germline ends. The CDR3 contains 15 residues. This CDR3 reads CASSPERHAAETQYF. The CDR3 coding sequence is TGTGCCAGCAGCCCAGAGCGCCATGCAGCAGAGACCCAGTACTTC.

J is TRBJ2-3 and V is TRBV7-2, with a possible D match to TRBD2 (5 bases). There are 14 residues in the CDR3. V gave up 3 bases and J gave up 6 bases, with 13 bases separating them. CDR1 SGHTA and CDR2 FQGNSA come from the germline V gene. This CDR3 reads CASSLSGRGDTQYF. CDR3 coding DNA: TGTGCCAGCAGCTTGAGCGGACGAGGGGATACGCAGTATTTT.